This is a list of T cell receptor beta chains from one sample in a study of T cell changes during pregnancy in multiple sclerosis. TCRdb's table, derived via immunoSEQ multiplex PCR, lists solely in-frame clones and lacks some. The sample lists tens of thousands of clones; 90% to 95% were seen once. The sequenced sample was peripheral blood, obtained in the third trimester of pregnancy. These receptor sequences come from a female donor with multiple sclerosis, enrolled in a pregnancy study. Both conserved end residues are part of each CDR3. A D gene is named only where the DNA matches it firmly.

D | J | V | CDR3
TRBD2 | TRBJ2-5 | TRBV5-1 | CASGTSGSVQETQYF
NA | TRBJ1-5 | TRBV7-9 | CASSPINQPQHF
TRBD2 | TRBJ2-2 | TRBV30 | CAWSGGITGELFF
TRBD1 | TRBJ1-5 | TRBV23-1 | CASTLLIDTGERQPQHF
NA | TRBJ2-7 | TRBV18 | CASSYYSSSYEQYF
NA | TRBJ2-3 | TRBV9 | CASSLSGGGASTDTQYF
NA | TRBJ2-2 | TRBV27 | CASSVTQGSGELFF
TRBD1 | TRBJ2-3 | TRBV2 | CARGQGLTDTQYF
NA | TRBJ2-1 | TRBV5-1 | CASSQRLTEQFF
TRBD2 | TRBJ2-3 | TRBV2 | CASRATSGSTDTQYF
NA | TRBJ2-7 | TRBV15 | CATSRLPGPQSGEQYF
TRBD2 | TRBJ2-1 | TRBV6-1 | CASTPPSGYNEQFF
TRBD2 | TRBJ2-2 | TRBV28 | CASSSVREGLTGELFF
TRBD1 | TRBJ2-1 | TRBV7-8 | CASSPDVRDRDFF
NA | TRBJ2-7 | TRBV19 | CASSNGLLYEQYF
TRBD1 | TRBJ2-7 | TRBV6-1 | CASNRDSSYEQYF
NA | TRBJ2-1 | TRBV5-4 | CASSYPDGDEQFF
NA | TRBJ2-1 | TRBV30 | CAWSPLSSYNEQFF
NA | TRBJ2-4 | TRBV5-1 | CASSQPPGNIQYF
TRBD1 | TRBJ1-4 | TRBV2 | CASRPVPGGEKLFF
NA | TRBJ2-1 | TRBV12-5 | CASGPQVEGSSYNEQFF
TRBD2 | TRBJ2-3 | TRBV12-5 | CASGSLLLAERTDTQYF
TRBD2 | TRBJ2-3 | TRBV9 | CASPRKSSGARSTDTQYF
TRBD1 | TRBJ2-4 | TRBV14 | CASSQPRQGGKNIQYF
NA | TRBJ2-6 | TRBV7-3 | CASSSTGPGANVLTF
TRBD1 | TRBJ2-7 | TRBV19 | CASSTGTGAYEQYF
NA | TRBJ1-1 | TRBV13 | CASSPYRWNTEAFF
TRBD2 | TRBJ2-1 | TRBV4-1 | CASSQLMGEGPYNEQFF
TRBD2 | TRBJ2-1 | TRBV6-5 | CASSEGLLHNEQFF
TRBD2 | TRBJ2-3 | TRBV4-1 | CASSLETSGRAKTQYF
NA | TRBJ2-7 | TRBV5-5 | CASGATLRSSYEQYF
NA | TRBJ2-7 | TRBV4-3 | CASSHGTTTYEQYF
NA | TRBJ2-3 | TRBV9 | CASSVAVGEAGDTQYF
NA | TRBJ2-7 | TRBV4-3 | CASAQEAFPYYEQYF
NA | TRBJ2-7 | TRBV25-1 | CASRSDGQFTYEQYF
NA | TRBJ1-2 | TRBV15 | CATSRDRAGANYGYTF
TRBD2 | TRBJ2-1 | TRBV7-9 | CATSWTSGTNEQFF
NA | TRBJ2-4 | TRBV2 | CAAVGSANIQYF
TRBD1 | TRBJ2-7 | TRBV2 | CASRDRATYEQYF
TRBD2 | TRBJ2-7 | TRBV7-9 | CASSSGLAGGGYDQYF
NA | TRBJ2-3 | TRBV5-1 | CASSWPTGGGPDTQYF
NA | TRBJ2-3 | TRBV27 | CASSSGTDTQYF
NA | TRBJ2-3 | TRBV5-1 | CASSFLTDTQYF
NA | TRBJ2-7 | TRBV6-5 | CASSPSVRVNEQYF
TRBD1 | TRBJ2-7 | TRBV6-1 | CASSDRTGGSYEQYF
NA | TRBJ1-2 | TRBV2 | CASPTDPYGYTF
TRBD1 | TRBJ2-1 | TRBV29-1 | CSVETLKDRGLYNEQFF
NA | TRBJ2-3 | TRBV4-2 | CASSQKEGFTDTQYF
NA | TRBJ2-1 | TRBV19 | CASSMSSYNEQFF
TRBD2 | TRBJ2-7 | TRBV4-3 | CASSQGAGAHEQYF
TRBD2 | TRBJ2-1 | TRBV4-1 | CASSQLTGAGGYEQFF
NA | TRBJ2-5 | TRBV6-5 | CASSYRGGRITETQYF
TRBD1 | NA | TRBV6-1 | CASSPRQGFYEQYF
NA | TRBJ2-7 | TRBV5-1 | CASRSQASSYEQYF
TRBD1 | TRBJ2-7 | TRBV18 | CASSPDRGPYEQYF